This TCR beta chain was identified in a study of blood T cell repertoires in COVID-19. Across the study: Nucleic acid was either cDNA or gDNA, and it came from T cells, B-cell-depleted T cells, or PBMCs.

With 7 bases removed from V and 6 bases from J, the gap between germline ends came to 7 bases. CDR3 length: 11 amino acids. Per the germline V gene, CDR1 is LGHNT and CDR2 is FRNRAP. In the original processing: Scientists estimated how many nucleated cells there were by amplifying reference gene primers. Measured with immunoSEQ multiplex PCR; TCRdb has only the in-frame clones, and not every one. D and trimming were read from the DNA, whereas the V and J calls and clone size are those reported in that table. Among around 200,000 clones listed, roughly 85% were seen once. The clonotype comes from a woman of 80 years or more with acute or convalescent COVID-19. The V gene is TRBV12-5, the J gene TRBJ2-1; D remains ambiguous. Sequenced input: peripheral blood. DNA for the CDR3: TGTGCTAGTGCCCGGTCCAATGAGCAGTTCTTC. The encoded protein is CASARSNEQFF.